Listed here are 5 T cell receptor beta chains from one sample, sequenced in a study of T cell responses to AZD1222 COVID-19 vaccine. Using immunoSEQ multiplex PCR, the repertoire was profiled, and TCRdb retains in-frame clones only, with some absent. The data hold tens of thousands of clones, with approximately 89% observed a single time. Here the sequenced sample was peripheral blood, taken on day 0 of MenACWY control vaccination. The origin of the receptors is an adult in good health.

The chain employs TRBV7-3 and TRBJ2-1; D is perhaps TRBD1 or TRBD2 (5 bases each). CDR1 is SGHTA and CDR2 is FQGTGA in the germline V gene. Deletions cut 2 bases from V and 8 bases from J, with 19 bases between. The CDR3 is 16 residues long. CDR3 nucleotides: TGTGCCAGCAGCTTATCATCCGGGACGGGATGGGATGAGCAGTTCTTC. It translates to CASSLSSGTGWDEQFF.

The chain uses TRBV6-6 and TRBJ1-3, with D possibly TRBD1 on 5 matching bases. CDR3 length equals 14 residues. Germline CDR1 is MNHNY and CDR2 is SVGAGI (reference sequence). Trimming stripped 8 bases from V and 1 base from J, with 12 bases between. Written as DNA, the CDR3 is TGTGCCAGCCTGAGACAGCTGTCTGGAAACACCATATATTTT. It yields the protein CASLRQLSGNTIYF.

V and J are TRBV6-2 or TRBV6-3 and TRBJ1-5, with a weak D call TRBD1 (5 bases). Germline lookup yields CDR1 MNHEY and CDR2 SVGEGT. The V and J ends lost 0 bases and 2 bases respectively, with 20 bases between them. This CDR3 comprises 19 residues. The CDR3 coding sequence is TGTGCCAGCAGTTACTCGGTGGCAGGGCCCCCACTTCGCAATCAGCCCCAGCATTTT. It encodes CASSYSVAGPPLRNQPQHF.

The gene calls are TRBV4-3 and TRBJ1-4; the D gene is possibly TRBD1 (6 bases). V was trimmed by 1 base and J by 7 bases, leaving 13 bases between them. CDR3 length: 15 amino acids. The germline CDR1 and CDR2 sequences are LGHNA and YSLEER. The CDR3 DNA reads as TGCGCCAGCAGCCAAGCACAGGGTTGGGTTGAAAAACTGTTTTTT. Its translation: CASSQAQGWVEKLFF.

The chain combines TRBV24-1 with TRBJ2-1; either TRBD1 or TRBD2 may fit D (6 bases each). The CDR3 loop spans 16 amino acids. Germline V gene sequence: CDR1 KGHDR, CDR2 SFDVKD. Trimming removed 5 bases from V and 2 bases from J, with 15 bases in between. CDR3 DNA: TGTGCCACCAGTGCCCTGGGGGGCGGTACCTACAATGAGCAGTTCTTC. It codes for CATSALGGGTYNEQFF.